This record covers a single TCR beta chain. Its antigen is currently unknown. TCRdb keeps only in-frame clones here, not all; method: immunoSEQ multiplex PCR. The sample includes 50,000 to 65,000 clones, approximately 90% of them seen just once. This entry belongs to a study of T cell responses to AZD1222 COVID-19 vaccine. Regarding the study as a whole: Unmutated variant regions are reportedly the target of nearly half of TCRs that are spike-specific.

The CDR3 spans 17 residues. V gave up 4 bases and J gave up 0 bases; unmatched junction bases: 5. CDR1 and CDR2 from the germline V gene are SGHNT and YYREEE (reference sequence). The specimen comprised peripheral blood, sampled on day 0 of AZD1222 vaccination. This chain connects TRBV5-4 to TRBJ2-3; 13 nucleotides line up with TRBD2. The source of this sequence is an adult in good health. DNA of the CDR3: TGTGCCAGCAGCCGGACTAGCGGGGGAGCTAGCACAGATACGCAGTATTTT. Residues: CASSRTSGGASTDTQYF.